One sample yielded the 17 T cell receptor beta chains listed below, sequenced in a study of T cells in Graves' hyperthyroidism and ophthalmopathy. There were TCR beta CDR3 regions amplified from RNA transcripts. HTBI primers drove first-round RT-PCR of the TCR CDR3. TCRdb recomputed calls from the multiplex PCR reads with MiXCR, one row per CDR3 protein. The repertoire includes about 720,000 distinct CDR3 sequences, 18% of them detected once, and 16% sits in the top ten. Sample: blood. Source of these receptors: a woman aged 45-60 years with Graves' hyperthyroidism that later progressed to Graves' ophthalmopathy.

In this sample, this clonotype turned up many times. The V and J genes are TRBV7-2 and TRBJ2-7; TRBD1 is a possible D gene (6 bases). The CDR3 is made up of 13 amino acids. Trimming took off 6 bases at V and 0 bases at J, with 9 bases between the two ends. The germline V gene encodes CDR1 SGHTA and CDR2 FQGNSA. Here the CDR3 DNA reads TGTGCCAGCAGGAGGACAGCCTCCTACGAGCAGTACTTC. Protein sequence: CASRRTASYEQYF.

This clonotype was counted many times. Here the CDR3 DNA reads TGCAGTGCCGACAATCGACCGAGCGAGCAGTACTTC. Encoded protein: CSADNRPSEQYF. This chain uses TRBV20-1 with TRBJ2-7; D is unclear. V was cut by 6 bases and J by 6 bases, with 15 bases left in between. The germline V gene has CDR1 DFQATT and CDR2 SNEGSKA (reference sequence). The CDR3 sequence is 12 residues long.

This clonotype has a handful of counts. This chain links TRBV18 with TRBJ1-5; no clear D. The germline CDR1 and CDR2 sequences are KGHSH and LQKENI. The germline V and J ends were trimmed by 2 bases and 7 bases, with 9 bases remaining between them. There are 13 residues in the CDR3. Here the CDR3 reads CASSPREEQPQHF. The CDR3 bases are TGTGCCAGCTCACCAAGAGAGGAGCAGCCCCAGCATTTT.

The chain combines TRBV14 with TRBJ1-2, with D maybe TRBD1 (5 bases). The CDR3 has 15 amino acids. V shed 3 bases and J shed 4 bases, with 15 bases lying between them. Germline V CDR1 and CDR2: SGHDN, FVKESK. CDR3 loop: CASSHPRGGSYGYTF. The DNA of the CDR3 is TGTGCCAGCAGCCACCCTCGGGGGGGTAGCTATGGCTACACCTTC.

This clonotype was found a few times. The chain is built from TRBV7-9 and TRBJ2-3; D not resolved. CDR3 size: 14 residues. The V end lost 1 base, the J end lost 2 bases, and 7 bases lay between the germline ends. Germline V gene lookup returns CDR1 SEHNR and CDR2 FQNEAQ (reference sequence). In nucleotides, the CDR3 is TGTGCCAGCAGCTTAGACAGCTACACAGATACGCAGTATTTT. It specifies CASSLDSYTDTQYF.

This clonotype was observed many times. The junction shows a germline mismatch at one end, possibly a read error. V is TRBV6-5 and J is TRBJ2-5; TRBD1 or TRBD2 may be the D gene (5 bases each). The CDR3 consists of 17 residues. CDR1 MNHEY and CDR2 SVGAGI come from the germline V gene. CDR3 in amino acids: CASSHSGWGSPQETQYF. The CDR3 DNA reads as TGTGCCAGCAGTCACTCTGGGTGGGGGTCCCCTCAAGAGACCCAGTACTTC.

In this sample, this clonotype turned up a few times. The rearrangement joins TRBV28 to TRBJ1-1, with a tentative D call TRBD1 (5 bases). V was trimmed by 6 bases and J by 11 bases, leaving 22 bases between them. From germline, CDR1 is MDHEN and CDR2 SYDVKM. This CDR3 region has 14 residues. CDR3 loop: CASRSLGDLLQAFF. CDR3 DNA: TGTGCCAGCAGATCCTTGGGGGACCTCCTGCAGGCTTTCTTT.

Only a few counts were recorded for this clonotype. The chain links TRBV10-3 to TRBJ1-1; 7 positions match TRBD1. CDR1 is ENHRY, CDR2 SYGVKD, per germline. V trimming: 7 bases; J trimming: 0 bases; junction bases outside the gene matches: 5. This CDR3 spans 14 amino acids. This CDR3 is CAINTGQLNTEAFF. The CDR3 nucleotides are TGTGCCATCAATACGGGACAGCTGAACACTGAAGCTTTCTTT.

The chain is built from TRBV20-1 and TRBJ2-5; the D gene is possibly TRBD1 (7 bases). CDR1 and CDR2 (germline): DFQATT, SNEGSKA (reference sequence). The CDR3 loop spans 13 amino acids. Trimming took off 5 bases at V and 1 base at J, with 11 bases between the two ends. The CDR3: CSAGGTAQETQYF. The CDR3 DNA reads as TGCAGTGCTGGGGGGACAGCCCAAGAGACCCAGTACTTC.

This clonotype was observed a few times. CDR3 DNA sequence: TGTGCCAGCAGCCTGACTAGCGGGGGGGCCGATCGAGGTTCCTACAATGAGCAGTTCTTC. It encodes CASSLTSGGADRGSYNEQFF. The chain carries TRBV7-3 and TRBJ2-1, with TRBD2 identical over 14 bases. V lost 5 bases to trimming and J lost 1 base; unmatched junction nucleotides: 13. CDR1 and CDR2 from the germline V gene are SGHTA and FQGTGA. The CDR3 runs to 20 residues.

This clonotype has just a few counts. The chain carries TRBV6-1 and TRBJ1-2; D unresolved. This CDR3 has 14 residues. Germline V lookup: CDR1 MNHNS, CDR2 SASEGT. Trimming took off 2 bases at V and 6 bases at J, with 13 bases between the two ends. The CDR3 sequence: CASSESKEEDGYTF. CDR3 in DNA: TGTGCCAGCAGTGAAAGCAAGGAGGAAGATGGCTACACCTTC.

The chain joins TRBV20-1 to TRBJ2-1; 8 bases are a match to TRBD2. The CDR3 is made up of 15 amino acids. Germline V gene lookup returns CDR1 DFQATT and CDR2 SNEGSKA (reference sequence). V gave up 5 bases and J gave up 4 bases; unmatched junction bases: 10. The CDR3 DNA is TGCAGTGCTCCTATGGCTAGCGGGTGGTACAATGAGCAGTTCTTC. Amino acids: CSAPMASGWYNEQFF.

The table lists this clonotype with a few counts. The rearrangement joins TRBV29-1 to TRBJ1-1; tentative D call: TRBD1 (5 bases). Per germline, CDR1 SQVTM and CDR2 ANQGSEA. The CDR3 is 13 residues long. The germline V and J ends were trimmed by 5 bases and 4 bases, with 14 bases remaining between them. DNA for the CDR3: TGCAGCGTTACAGGTGGGGTAGGCACTGAAGCTTTCTTT. It codes for CSVTGGVGTEAFF. The entire variable domain, with the rest obtained from reference TRBV29-1 and TRBJ1-1, is as follows: SAVISQKPSRDICQRGTSLTIQCQVDSQVTMMFWYRQQPGQSLTLIATANQGSEATYESGFVIDKFPISRPNLTFSTLTVSNMSPEDSSIYLCSVTGGVGTEAFFGQGTRLTVV.

This clonotype was counted many times. V and J are TRBV6-1 and TRBJ1-2; the D is unclear. The germline gives CDR1 MNHNS, CDR2 SASEGT. The CDR3 is made up of 13 amino acids. Between the trimmed V and J ends, which lost 3 bases and 0 bases, there was a span of 5 bases. The CDR3 reads CASSDSTNYGYTF. Here the CDR3 DNA reads TGTGCCAGCAGTGACAGTACTAACTATGGCTACACCTTC.

This sequence joins TRBV20-1 and TRBJ1-4, with TRBD1 matching over 8 bases. CDR1 is DFQATT and CDR2 is SNEGSKA in the germline V gene (reference sequence). V trimming: 6 bases; J trimming: 6 bases; junction bases outside the gene matches: 9. The CDR3 runs to 14 residues. CDR3 amino acids: CSADETGADEKLFF. As DNA, the CDR3 is TGCAGTGCGGACGAGACAGGGGCCGATGAAAAACTGTTTTTT.

This clonotype was found many times. The J gene is TRBJ1-1, the V gene TRBV20-1; the D gene is possibly TRBD1 (6 bases). Germline V lookup: CDR1 DFQATT, CDR2 SNEGSKA (reference sequence). Trimming removed 3 bases from V and 6 bases from J, with 11 bases in between. This CDR3 region has 12 residues. CDR3 in amino acids: CSARLGASEAFF. The CDR3 DNA reads as TGCAGTGCTAGGCTGGGGGCATCTGAAGCTTTCTTT.

The chain recombines TRBV4-1 with TRBJ2-1, with 8 nucleotides matching TRBD2. Germline assignment: CDR1 MGHRA and CDR2 YSYEKL. The CDR3 contains 16 residues. V lost 2 bases to trimming and J lost 2 bases; unmatched junction nucleotides: 5. The CDR3: CASSQLSGGAYNEQFF. CDR3 DNA sequence: TGCGCCAGCAGCCAACTTTCCGGGGGGGCCTACAATGAGCAGTTCTTC.